These 4 T cell receptor beta chains came from one sample sequenced in a study of CD8 T cells in ankylosing spondylitis. TCRdb reprocessed the 5' RACE reads with MiXCR, giving one entry per CDR3 protein. Among 200,000 to 300,000 distinct CDR3 sequences, roughly a tenth were seen once, and the ten largest hold 2.5% to 3%. The sequenced sample consisted of blood, either unsorted or a sorted T cell fraction (not recorded which). These receptor sequences come from a male donor with ankylosing spondylitis or in good health (not recorded which).

At least ten counts were recorded for this clonotype. The chain joins TRBV29-1 to TRBJ2-5; a possible D gene is TRBD2 (6 bases). V lost 6 bases and J lost 3, with 17 bases in between. The germline V gene encodes CDR1 SQVTM and CDR2 ANQGSEA. The CDR3 consists of 14 residues. The CDR3 reads CSVGGLAVKETQYF. The CDR3 coding sequence is TGCAGCGTGGGGGGACTGGCCGTTAAAGAGACCCAGTACTTC.

The rearrangement links TRBV6-2 or TRBV6-3 to TRBJ1-1, with 7 bases matching TRBD1. The germline V gene has CDR1 MNHEY and CDR2 SVGEGT. J was trimmed by 0 bases and V by 0 bases; bases with no gene match: 7. CDR3 length: 17 residues. CDR3 protein: CASSYSPGGRLNTEAFF. The DNA for the CDR3 is TGTGCCAGCAGTTACTCTCCAGGGGGGCGGTTGAACACTGAAGCTTTCTTT.

A remark on this clonotype: Germline is not matched at one junction end, which may reflect a read error. The V gene is TRBV10-1, the J gene TRBJ1-3; 9 bases line up with TRBD1. CDR3 length: 15 residues. The germline V gene encodes CDR1 WNHNN and CDR2 SYGVQD (reference sequence). The CDR3 loop reads CAGRPGQGSGNTIYF. The DNA for the CDR3 is TGCGCCGGCAGACCGGGACAGGGCTCTGGAAACACCATATATTTT.

The genes are TRBV7-2 and TRBJ1-3; D is undetermined. Deletions cut 5 bases from V and 0 bases from J, with 8 bases between. The CDR3 spans 14 residues. Germline CDR1 is SGHTA and CDR2 is FQGNSA. CDR3 amino acids: CASSRGGSGNTIYF. The CDR3 DNA reads TGTGCCAGCAGCCGTGGTGGCTCTGGAAACACCATATATTTT.